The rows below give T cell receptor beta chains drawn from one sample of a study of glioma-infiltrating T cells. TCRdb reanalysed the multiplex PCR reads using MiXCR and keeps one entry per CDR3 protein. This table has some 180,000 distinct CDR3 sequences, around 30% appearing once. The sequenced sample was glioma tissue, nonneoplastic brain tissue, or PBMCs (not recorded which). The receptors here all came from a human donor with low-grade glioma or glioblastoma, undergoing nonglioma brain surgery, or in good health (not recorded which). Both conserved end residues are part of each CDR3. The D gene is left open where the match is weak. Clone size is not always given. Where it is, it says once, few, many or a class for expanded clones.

CDR3 protein: CASSARDTNEKLFF
CDR3 DNA: TGTGCCAGCAGTGCCCGGGACACAAATGAAAAACTGTTTTTT
D gene: NA
V gene: TRBV25-1
J gene: TRBJ1-4
clone size: many

CDR3 protein: CASSGTAGNTIYF
CDR3 DNA: TGTGCCAGCAGCGGAACGGCTGGAAACACCATATATTTT
D gene: NA
V gene: TRBV6-1
J gene: TRBJ1-3
clone size: many

CDR3 protein: CASSPQGALNTEAFF
CDR3 DNA: TGTGCCAGCAGTCCCCAGGGGGCCCTGAACACTGAAGCTTTCTTT
D gene: TRBD1
V gene: TRBV6-1
J gene: TRBJ1-1
clone size: many

CDR3 protein: CASSSGATYEQYF
CDR3 DNA: TGTGCCAGCAGTTCCGGAGCAACCTACGAGCAGTACTTC
D gene: NA
V gene: TRBV27
J gene: TRBJ2-7
clone size: many

CDR3 protein: CAISPGLQETQYF
CDR3 DNA: TGTGCCATCAGTCCAGGGCTCCAAGAGACCCAGTACTTC
D gene: NA
V gene: TRBV10-3
J gene: TRBJ2-5
clone size: many

CDR3 protein: CATSGIGGTDTQYF
CDR3 DNA: TGTGCCACCAGTGGCATAGGAGGCACAGATACGCAGTATTTT
D gene: NA
V gene: TRBV24-1
J gene: TRBJ2-3
clone size: many

CDR3 protein: CASSASPGGDTQYF
CDR3 DNA: TGTGCCAGCAGCGCCTCCCCTGGGGGAGATACGCAGTATTTT
D gene: NA
V gene: TRBV9
J gene: TRBJ2-3
clone size: NA

CDR3 protein: CASSPNRVAYEQYF
CDR3 DNA: TGTGCCAGCAGCCCTAACAGGGTGGCCTACGAGCAGTACTTC
D gene: NA
V gene: TRBV11-2
J gene: TRBJ2-7
clone size: few

CDR3 protein: CASSPNLASLLGNEQFF
CDR3 DNA: TGTGCCAGCAGCCCGAATTTAGCGTCCCTCCTGGGCAATGAGCAGTTCTTC
D gene: NA
V gene: TRBV9
J gene: TRBJ2-1
clone size: NA

CDR3 protein: CASSMNGRSSYNEQFF
CDR3 DNA: TGTGCCAGTAGTATGAACGGCAGGAGCTCTTACAATGAGCAGTTCTTC
D gene: NA
V gene: TRBV19
J gene: TRBJ2-1
clone size: NA

CDR3 protein: CASSQDSGISAGYTF
CDR3 DNA: TGTGCCAGCAGCCAAGATTCGGGGATTAGTGCGGGCTACACCTTC
D gene: NA
V gene: TRBV3-1
J gene: TRBJ1-2
clone size: NA

CDR3 protein: CASTERGTGVIGTSGSVDNEQFF
CDR3 DNA: TGTGCCAGCACCGAAAGGGGGACAGGGGTAATTGGGACTAGCGGGAGTGTCGACAATGAGCAGTTCTTC
D gene: TRBD2
V gene: TRBV7-9
J gene: TRBJ2-1
clone size: few

CDR3 protein: CSAPSLAGVTDTQYF
CDR3 DNA: TGCAGTGCTCCCTCACTAGCGGGAGTCACAGATACGCAGTATTTT
D gene: TRBD2
V gene: TRBV20-1
J gene: TRBJ2-3
clone size: many

CDR3 protein: CASSSNTEAFF
CDR3 DNA: TGTGCCAGCAGTTCAAACACTGAAGCTTTCTTT
D gene: NA
V gene: TRBV6-1
J gene: TRBJ1-1
clone size: medium-sized

CDR3 protein: CASTERGDSNEQFF
CDR3 DNA: TGTGCCAGCACCGAACGGGGTGATAGCAATGAGCAGTTCTTC
D gene: NA
V gene: TRBV12-3/TRBV12-4
J gene: TRBJ2-1
clone size: NA

CDR3 protein: CASSSYIGGTATNEKLFF
CDR3 DNA: TGTGCCAGCAGTTCTTACATCGGAGGAACAGCAACTAATGAAAAACTGTTTTTT
D gene: NA
V gene: TRBV28
J gene: TRBJ1-4
clone size: many

CDR3 protein: CASTVSYSNEQFF
CDR3 DNA: TGTGCCAGCACCGTGAGTTACTCGAATGAGCAGTTCTTC
D gene: NA
V gene: TRBV28
J gene: TRBJ2-1
clone size: many

CDR3 protein: CASSSGTMLKPQHF
CDR3 DNA: TGTGCCAGCAGCTCCGGGACTATGCTTAAACCCCAGCATTTT
D gene: NA
V gene: TRBV7-9
J gene: TRBJ1-5
clone size: many

CDR3 protein: CSARHRGNRGSYNEQFF
CDR3 DNA: TGCAGTGCTAGACACCGGGGTAACCGGGGCTCCTACAATGAGCAGTTCTTC
D gene: NA
V gene: TRBV20-1
J gene: TRBJ2-1
clone size: many

CDR3 protein: CSSSLVLARPNEQYF
CDR3 DNA: TGTTCCAGCAGCTTAGTACTAGCGCGACCCAACGAGCAGTACTTC
D gene: TRBD2
V gene: TRBV7-6
J gene: TRBJ2-7
clone size: NA